Following are 18 T cell receptor beta chains from one sample sequenced in a study of blood T cell repertoires in COVID-19. Repertoires were generated with immunoSEQ multiplex PCR, while TCRdb's copy carries only in-frame clones and drops some. Of over 200,000 clones detected, over 70% appear once; the ten largest clones hold 6% to 9.5%. Sequencing used peripheral blood. The receptor set was obtained from an elderly woman with acute or convalescent COVID-19.

The rearrangement uses TRBV18 and TRBJ2-3, with 12 bases fitting TRBD2. V was clipped by 3 bases and J by 2 bases; unmatched bases: 3. The CDR3 consists of 16 residues. In germline, CDR1 is KGHSH, CDR2 LQKENI. The CDR3 bases are TGTGCCAGCTCACCGACTAGCGGGGGACCCACAGATACGCAGTATTTT. It yields the protein CASSPTSGGPTDTQYF.

The chain combines TRBV5-1 with TRBJ2-5; TRBD1 agrees at 9 bases. V gave up 2 bases and J gave up 2 bases; unmatched junction bases: 7. Germline V gives CDR1 SGHRS, CDR2 YFSETQ. The CDR3 spans 16 residues. CDR3 loop: CASSFYRTGDQETQYF. CDR3 nucleotides: TGCGCCAGCAGCTTTTATAGGACAGGGGATCAAGAGACCCAGTACTTC.

CDR3 in DNA: TGCGCCAGCAGCTGGGGCTCCTCCTACAATGAGCAGTTCTTC. This gives the protein CASSWGSSYNEQFF. The chain has TRBV5-1 and TRBJ2-1; TRBD1 is a possible D gene (5 bases). Looked up from germline, CDR1 is SGHRS and CDR2 is YFSETQ. The CDR3 consists of 14 residues. Trimming removed 3 bases at V and 0 bases at J, with 7 bases between. The full variable domain, its missing parts supplied by reference TRBV5-1 and TRBJ2-1, is KAGVTQTPRYLIKTRGQQVTLSCSPISGHRSVSWYQQTPGQGLQFLFEYFSETQRNKGNFPGRFSGRQFSNSRSEMNVSTLELGDSALYLCASSWGSSYNEQFFGPGTRLTVL.

This clone showed up just once. This chain links TRBV6-6 with TRBJ2-7; 15 nucleotides align to TRBD2. With 8 bases clipped from V and 1 base from J, the junction kept 6 bases outside the gene matches. The germline V gene encodes CDR1 MNHNY and CDR2 SVGAGI (reference sequence). This CDR3 is 16 amino acids long. Here the CDR3 reads CASRRTSGGASYEQYF. The CDR3 coding sequence is TGTGCCAGCCGACGGACTAGCGGGGGGGCTTCCTACGAGCAGTACTTC.

The V call is TRBV5-4, the J call TRBJ2-1; weak D call: TRBD2 (6 bases). Germline CDR1 is SGHNT and CDR2 is YYREEE (reference sequence). There are 17 residues in the CDR3. Trimming removed 3 bases from V and 0 bases from J, with 16 bases in between. CDR3 protein: CASSSGGPDSSYNEQFF. CDR3 in DNA: TGTGCCAGCAGCTCCGGAGGGCCTGACAGCTCCTACAATGAGCAGTTCTTC.

This chain joins TRBV7-2 and TRBJ2-7; 7 bases match TRBD2. CDR1 is SGHTA and CDR2 is FQGNSA in the germline V gene. V was pared by 2 bases and J by 0 bases, with 4 bases of the junction left unmatched. The CDR3 covers 15 residues. CDR3 in amino acids: CASSLSGTRSYEQYF. CDR3 DNA: TGTGCCAGCAGCTTAAGCGGGACTCGCTCCTACGAGCAGTACTTC. Drawing the rest from reference TRBV7-2 and TRBJ2-7, the complete variable domain is GAGVSQSPSNKVTEKGKDVELRCDPISGHTALYWYRQSLGQGLEFLIYFQGNSAPDKSGLPSDRFSAERTGGSVSTLTIQRTQQEDSAVYLCASSLSGTRSYEQYFGPGTRLTVT.

The V and J genes are TRBV6-5 and TRBJ1-6; TRBD1 is a possible D gene (5 bases). CDR1 and CDR2 from the germline V gene are MNHEY and SVGAGI. The CDR3 has 15 residues. Trimming removed 11 bases from V and 0 bases from J, with 14 bases in between. CDR3 nucleotide sequence: TGTGCCGCTAGGGGTGCGAGCTCCTATAATTCACCCCTCCACTTT. Translating it yields CAARGASSYNSPLHF.

This chain joins TRBV7-9 and TRBJ1-3; TRBD1 matches at 7 bases. Germline CDR1 and CDR2: SEHNR and FQNEAQ (reference sequence). The CDR3 loop spans 15 amino acids. The trim removed 5 bases at V and 1 base at J, leaving 5 bases unmatched. Here the CDR3 reads CASSVEQGSGNTIYF. CDR3 nucleotides: TGTGCCAGCAGCGTCGAACAGGGGTCTGGAAACACCATATATTTT.

This sequence joins TRBV6-5 and TRBJ2-3, with 12 bases identical to TRBD2. The V gene's germline CDR1 is MNHEY and CDR2 SVGAGI. Losses at the gene ends were 6 bases for V and 4 bases for J; bases not matched to a gene: 2. CDR3 length: 14 amino acids. The CDR3 here is CASRSSGGADTQYF. The DNA for the CDR3 is TGTGCCAGCAGATCTAGCGGGGGGGCAGATACGCAGTATTTT.

The gene calls are TRBV15 and TRBJ2-7, with 8 bases that match TRBD1. The V gene end was trimmed by 3 bases and the J gene end by 7 bases; junction bases not matched to a gene: 14. Germline lookup yields CDR1 LNHNV and CDR2 YYDKDF (reference sequence). The CDR3 consists of 16 residues. CDR3 coding DNA: TGTGCCACCAGCAGGGCATCGAGCGGTACAGGGGGGGAGCAGTACTTC. Amino acid sequence: CATSRASSGTGGEQYF.

This clone was seen just once. The genes are TRBV6-5 and TRBJ1-5; maybe TRBD1 (6 bases). Germline lookup yields CDR1 MNHEY and CDR2 SVGAGI. Trimming left V 8 bases short and J 2 bases short, with 10 bases between. There are 13 residues in the CDR3. CDR3: CASGNRGNQPQHF. CDR3 nucleotide sequence: TGTGCCAGCGGCAACAGGGGCAATCAGCCCCAGCATTTT.

The chain joins TRBV28 to TRBJ1-2; D is possibly TRBD1 (6 bases). Trimming took off 6 bases at V and 2 bases at J, with 10 bases between the two ends. This CDR3 region has 13 residues. The germline V gene encodes CDR1 MDHEN and CDR2 SYDVKM. In DNA, the CDR3 is TGTGCCAGCAGAGGGACAACAAACTATGGCTACACCTTC. Amino acid sequence: CASRGTTNYGYTF.

V is TRBV29-1 and J is TRBJ2-7; 12 nucleotides match TRBD1. Germline loops: CDR1 SQVTM, CDR2 ANQGSEA. The ends lost 7 bases at V and 6 bases at J; junction bases unmatched: 4. This CDR3 is 12 amino acids long. The CDR3 nucleotides read TGCAGCGGGGGACAGGGGGCTGGCGAGCAGTACTTC. Its translation: CSGGQGAGEQYF.

The rearrangement links TRBV6-2 or TRBV6-3 to TRBJ1-5; TRBD1 matches 10 bases. V was clipped by 0 bases and J by 5 bases; unmatched bases: 10. This CDR3 region has 18 residues. CDR1 and CDR2 (germline): MNHEY, SVGEGT. CDR3 sequence: CASSYSRIGQGVDQPQHF. Here the CDR3 DNA reads TGTGCCAGCAGTTACTCCCGAATCGGACAGGGGGTGGATCAGCCCCAGCATTTT.

The V call is TRBV5-1, the J call TRBJ1-4; possibly TRBD1 for D (5 bases). In germline, CDR1 is SGHRS, CDR2 YFSETQ. V was shortened by 5 bases and J by 0 bases, with 14 bases between the two germline ends. The CDR3 runs to 16 residues. CDR3 amino acids: CASRMTVYPTNEKLFF. The CDR3 DNA follows: TGCGCCAGCAGAATGACAGTCTATCCAACTAATGAAAAACTGTTTTTT.

V usage is TRBV5-1 and J usage is TRBJ1-6; a possible D gene is TRBD1 (6 bases). The CDR3 is 15 residues long. Trimming stripped 0 bases from V and 9 bases from J, with 13 bases between. Germline CDR1 SGHRS, CDR2 YFSETQ. CDR3 region: CASSLDRADVSPLHF. DNA of the CDR3: TGCGCCAGCAGCTTGGACAGGGCCGATGTTTCACCCCTCCACTTT.

This clone was recorded once. J is TRBJ2-3 and V is TRBV6-4; no reliable D call. The CDR3 covers 15 residues. V was clipped by 5 bases and J by 0 bases, with 12 bases between them. Germline values: CDR1 MRHNA, CDR2 SNTAGT. The CDR3 DNA sequence: TGTGCCAGCAGTCCCTCGGCGGCTAGCACAGATACGCAGTATTTT. Protein product: CASSPSAASTDTQYF.

The chain joins TRBV6-1 to TRBJ1-2; TRBD1 matches 12 bases. Germline CDR1 reads MNHNS; CDR2 reads SASEGT. The CDR3 is 14 residues long. V was pared by 3 bases and J by 7 bases, with 3 bases of the junction left unmatched. The CDR3 nucleotides are TGTGCCAGCAGTGAGGGGACAGGGGGCATTGGCTACACCTTC. Translation: CASSEGTGGIGYTF.